These 27 T cell receptor beta chains were all obtained from the same sample, sequenced in a study of T cell responses to AZD1222 COVID-19 vaccine. Sequenced by immunoSEQ multiplex PCR; TCRdb stores in-frame clones only, minus some. The sample lists about 180,000 clones; approximately 94% were seen once. The specimen comprised peripheral blood, sampled 28 days after the second AZD1222 dose. These receptors all stem from an adult who received the AZD1222 COVID-19 vaccine.

The chain combines TRBV6-5 with TRBJ1-1; D call uncertain. The CDR3 has 13 amino acids. CDR1 is MNHEY and CDR2 is SVGAGI in the germline V gene. V lost 2 bases and J lost 11, with 15 bases in between. CDR3 coding DNA: TGTGCCAGCAGTTACGCCTCAGTGGGCGAGGCTTTCTTT. It yields the protein CASSYASVGEAFF.

V usage is TRBV5-1 and J usage is TRBJ1-3; D is unclear. The CDR3 is 14 residues long. Trimming took off 2 bases at V and 3 bases at J, with 9 bases between the two ends. Germline values: CDR1 SGHRS, CDR2 YFSETQ. Here the CDR3 DNA reads TGCGCCAGCAGCTTACCCGGGGATGGAAACACCATATATTTT. Encoded protein: CASSLPGDGNTIYF.

The chain uses TRBV12-5 and TRBJ1-6, with 10 bases that match TRBD1. The V segment lost 1 base and the J segment 13 bases; nucleotides outside the gene matches: 7. This CDR3 spans 15 amino acids. From germline, CDR1 is LGHNT and CDR2 FRNRAP. CDR3 coding DNA: TGTGCTAGTGGTTTGGAGGGACAGGGGAGCTTTCCCCTCCACTTT. It codes for CASGLEGQGSFPLHF.

The J gene is TRBJ1-6, the V gene TRBV4-3, with TRBD1 as a possible D gene (6 bases). In germline, CDR1 is LGHNA, CDR2 YSLEER. This CDR3 region has 19 residues. V gave up 0 bases and J gave up 8 bases, with 23 bases separating them. CDR3 DNA sequence: TGCGCCAGCAGCCAAGACCACCACGGGGGCGTGGATGATTATTCACCCCTCCACTTT. This gives the protein CASSQDHHGGVDDYSPLHF.

This chain uses TRBV9 with TRBJ2-3, with 13 bases fitting TRBD2. Unmatched junction bases numbered 4, after V lost 4 bases and J lost 2 bases. Germline CDR1 reads SGDLS; CDR2 reads YYNGEE. CDR3 length: 16 residues. The DNA of the CDR3 is TGTGCCAGCAGCCGGACTAGCGGGGGACTCACAGATACGCAGTATTTT. Amino acids: CASSRTSGGLTDTQYF. Full variable domain (outside the CDR3, taken from reference TRBV9 and TRBJ2-3): DSGVTQTPKHLITATGQRVTLRCSPRSGDLSVYWYQQSLDQGLQFLIQYYNGEERAKGNILERFSAQQFPDLHSELNLSSLELGDSALYFCASSRTSGGLTDTQYFGPGTRLTVL.

The chain uses TRBV2 and TRBJ2-4, with D uncertain. V lost 1 base, J lost 2 bases, and 6 bases lay in between. This CDR3 comprises 14 residues. Germline assignment: CDR1 SNHLY and CDR2 FYNNEI. Here the CDR3 reads CASSEGVSKNIQYF. CDR3 bases: TGTGCCAGCAGTGAAGGGGTTTCCAAAAACATTCAGTACTTC.

This chain joins TRBV27 and TRBJ1-4; TRBD1 might be the D (5 bases). V lost 6 bases to trimming and J lost 0 bases, with 8 bases between them. In germline, CDR1 is MNHEY, CDR2 SMNVEV (reference sequence). CDR3 length: 14 residues. CDR3 sequence reads: CASRPTATNEKLFF. CDR3 nucleotides: TGTGCCAGCAGACCGACAGCAACTAATGAAAAACTGTTTTTT.

The V gene is TRBV27, the J gene TRBJ2-1, with 10 bases fitting TRBD2. Trimming removed 5 bases from V and 4 bases from J; junction bases left unmatched: 5. Germline CDR1 MNHEY, CDR2 SMNVEV (reference sequence). This CDR3 has 15 amino acids. This CDR3 is CASSPIAGGYNEQFF. The CDR3 bases are TGTGCCAGCAGTCCAATAGCGGGGGGATACAATGAGCAGTTCTTC.

The rearrangement joins TRBV2 to TRBJ1-1, with D possibly matching TRBD1 (6 bases). Germline CDR1 is SNHLY and CDR2 is FYNNEI. CDR3 length: 15 amino acids. Trimming cost V 5 bases and J 0 bases, with 13 bases left between them. In DNA form, the CDR3 reads TGTGCCAGCAGTACCACAGGGAACTTGAACACTGAAGCTTTCTTT. Protein sequence: CASSTTGNLNTEAFF.

The gene calls are TRBV27 and TRBJ2-7; possibly TRBD1 for D (5 bases). The germline V gene has CDR1 MNHEY and CDR2 SMNVEV (reference sequence). This CDR3 has 14 residues. Trimming cost V 7 bases and J 0 bases, with 13 bases left between them. The CDR3 here is CASNALDSSYEQYF. In nucleotides, the CDR3 is TGTGCCAGCAATGCCCTAGACAGCTCCTACGAGCAGTACTTC.

This chain joins TRBV18 and TRBJ1-2; D is uncertain. The V and J ends lost 2 bases and 0 bases respectively, with 7 bases between them. The CDR3 totals 14 residues. Germline assignment: CDR1 KGHSH and CDR2 LQKENI. The CDR3 DNA reads TGTGCCAGCTCACCAGGCGGTCCTAACTATGGCTACACCTTC. It translates to CASSPGGPNYGYTF.

The chain is built from TRBV5-4 and TRBJ2-3, with D possibly TRBD1 on 6 matching bases. The CDR3 consists of 14 residues. Trimming took 0 bases from V and 4 from J, leaving 9 bases between them. Germline-derived CDR1 and CDR2 are SGHNT and YYREEE (reference sequence). The CDR3 DNA is TGTGCCAGCAGCTTGGCAGGGGCTTCAGATACGCAGTATTTT. It is translated as CASSLAGASDTQYF.

The chain recombines TRBV28 with TRBJ1-2; 8 positions match TRBD1. This CDR3 comprises 17 residues. The V segment lost 6 bases and the J segment 1 base; nucleotides outside the gene matches: 13. Germline CDR1 MDHEN, CDR2 SYDVKM. The CDR3 region has the DNA TGTGCCAGCAGGCACCCGACAGGGGATCCCATTAACTATGGCTACACCTTC. Its translation: CASRHPTGDPINYGYTF.

The chain combines TRBV15 with TRBJ2-3; the D call may be TRBD1 or TRBD2 (6 bases each). The CDR3 spans 14 residues. Trimming took off 0 bases at V and 6 bases at J, with 10 bases between the two ends. Germline lookup yields CDR1 LNHNV and CDR2 YYDKDF (reference sequence). The CDR3 reads CATSRDRGRDTQYF. CDR3 DNA: TGTGCCACCAGCAGAGATCGGGGGCGGGATACGCAGTATTTT.

The chain uses TRBV6-5 and TRBJ1-1; 8 nucleotides line up with TRBD1. The V segment lost 7 bases and the J segment 1 base; nucleotides outside the gene matches: 5. CDR1 is MNHEY and CDR2 is SVGAGI in the germline V gene. The CDR3 is 14 amino acids. CDR3 amino acids: CASTRTGGNTEAFF. The CDR3 DNA reads TGTGCCAGCACCAGAACAGGGGGGAACACTGAAGCTTTCTTT.

This clone turned up a few times. This same CDR3 is encoded by further DNA sequences in the sample. The DNA of the CDR3 is TGTGCCACCAGCAGAGACAACTCTGGGGCCAACGTCCTGACTTTC. It encodes CATSRDNSGANVLTF. This chain connects TRBV15 to TRBJ2-6; no definite D call. Germline V gene data show CDR1 as LNHNV and CDR2 as YYDKDF (reference sequence). V lost 0 bases to trimming and J lost 0 bases, with 3 bases between them. The CDR3 runs to 15 residues.

The genes are TRBV20-1 and TRBJ2-5; D gene uncertain. The CDR3 contains 13 residues. The ends were cut back, 3 bases at V and 5 bases at J, with 13 bases in the middle. The V gene's germline CDR1 is DFQATT and CDR2 SNEGSKA (reference sequence). The CDR3 region has the DNA TGCAGTGCTAGTCTTTCTTTACCCGAGACCCAGTACTTC. Its protein product is CSASLSLPETQYF.

This chain connects TRBV9 to TRBJ1-4, with TRBD1 as a possible D gene (5 bases). The CDR3 loop spans 16 amino acids. The V and J ends lost 0 bases and 8 bases respectively, with 17 bases between them. Germline V gene sequence: CDR1 SGDLS, CDR2 YYNGEE. Here the CDR3 reads CASSVGPGSWGEKLFF. The CDR3 DNA reads as TGTGCCAGCAGCGTAGGCCCCGGTTCTTGGGGGGAAAAACTGTTTTTT. The complete variable domain, with remaining parts taken from reference TRBV9 and TRBJ1-4, reads DSGVTQTPKHLITATGQRVTLRCSPRSGDLSVYWYQQSLDQGLQFLIQYYNGEERAKGNILERFSAQQFPDLHSELNLSSLELGDSALYFCASSVGPGSWGEKLFFGSGTQLSVL.

The sample holds a few counts of this clone. This chain connects TRBV9 to TRBJ1-2; D is perhaps TRBD1 (5 bases). CDR3 length equals 14 residues. Germline assignment: CDR1 SGDLS and CDR2 YYNGEE. Trimming cost V 4 bases and J 6 bases, with 16 bases left between them. CDR3 sequence (DNA): TGTGCCAGCAGCCCGGACGGGGCCTCCCATGGCTACACCTTC. Amino acid sequence: CASSPDGASHGYTF.

This rearrangement joins TRBV24-1 to TRBJ1-2, with no clear D. Germline V CDR1 and CDR2: KGHDR, SFDVKD. Trimming shortened V by 1 base and J by 8 bases, and 4 bases separated the two germline ends. This CDR3 is 11 amino acids long. CDR3 DNA sequence: TGTGCCACCAGTGATTTTTCGGGCTACACCTTC. Its protein is CATSDFSGYTF.

The chain carries TRBV25-1 and TRBJ1-4; the D is unclear. Germline values: CDR1 MGHDK, CDR2 SYGVNS. The ends were cut back, 1 base at V and 10 bases at J, with 4 bases in the middle. The CDR3 extends over 11 amino acids. DNA for the CDR3: TGTGCCAGCAGTGAATGGGGAAAACTGTTTTTT. This gives the protein CASSEWGKLFF. The full variable domain, in which reference TRBV25-1 and TRBJ1-4 provide the parts outside the CDR3, is EADIYQTPRYLVIGTGKKITLECSQTMGHDKMYWYQQDPGMELHLIHYSYGVNSTEKGDLSSESTVSRIRTEHFPLTLESARPSHTSQYLCASSEWGKLFFGSGTQLSVL.

The chain carries TRBV7-9 and TRBJ1-1, with a possible D match to TRBD1 (5 bases). Deletions cut 5 bases from V and 5 bases from J, with 27 bases between. CDR1 and CDR2 from the germline V gene are SEHNR and FQNEAQ (reference sequence). The CDR3 runs to 18 residues. The CDR3: CASSPTGRSPYRGTEAFF. The CDR3 region has the DNA TGTGCCAGCAGCCCCACGGGAAGGTCTCCGTATCGGGGGACTGAAGCTTTCTTT.

This chain uses TRBV5-6 with TRBJ2-7; 7 bases agree with TRBD1. The V gene end was trimmed by 2 bases and the J gene end by 6 bases; junction bases not matched to a gene: 11. This CDR3 is built from 15 residues. CDR1 is SGHDT, CDR2 YYEEEE, per germline. The CDR3 DNA reads as TGTGCCAGCAGCTTCCGGGACAGCTGGGGACGCGAGCAGTACTTC. Protein sequence: CASSFRDSWGREQYF.

V usage is TRBV29-1 and J usage is TRBJ2-1; D is unclear. CDR3 length equals 14 residues. Germline V gene lookup returns CDR1 SQVTM and CDR2 ANQGSEA. The germline V and J ends were trimmed by 0 bases and 0 bases, with 6 bases remaining between them. The CDR3 region has the DNA TGCAGCGTTGAAGAAAGTAGCTCCTACAATGAGCAGTTCTTC. Translating it yields CSVEESSSYNEQFF.

The chain has TRBV6-6 and TRBJ2-7; possible D gene TRBD1, 5 bases. Trimming removed 0 bases from V and 4 bases from J, with 10 bases in between. Germline loops: CDR1 MNHNY, CDR2 SVGAGI (reference sequence). There are 14 residues in the CDR3. In nucleotides, the CDR3 is TGTGCCAGCAGTTACTCGTATGCAGGGTACGAGCAGTACTTC. Translation gives CASSYSYAGYEQYF.

This chain links TRBV25-1 with TRBJ1-5; no definite D call. The CDR3 consists of 13 residues. Trimming stripped 3 bases from V and 2 bases from J, with 5 bases between. In germline, CDR1 is MGHDK, CDR2 SYGVNS. This CDR3 is CASSDAGNQPQHF. CDR3 DNA: TGTGCCAGCAGTGACGCGGGCAATCAGCCCCAGCATTTT. Combining the CDR3 with reference TRBV25-1 and TRBJ1-5 gives the whole variable domain EADIYQTPRYLVIGTGKKITLECSQTMGHDKMYWYQQDPGMELHLIHYSYGVNSTEKGDLSSESTVSRIRTEHFPLTLESARPSHTSQYLCASSDAGNQPQHFGDGTRLSIL.

The chain recombines TRBV6-2 or TRBV6-3 with TRBJ1-1; weak D call: TRBD1 (6 bases). The CDR3 is made up of 14 amino acids. Trimming took 4 bases from V and 7 from J, leaving 16 bases between them. Per the germline V gene, CDR1 is MNHEY and CDR2 is SVGEGT. CDR3 amino acids: CASSSNDRFDEAFF. In DNA, the CDR3 is TGTGCCAGCAGTTCCAACGACAGGTTTGATGAAGCTTTCTTT.